This is a list of T cell receptor beta chains from one sample in a study of T cell responses to AZD1222 COVID-19 vaccine. Here immunoSEQ multiplex PCR was the method, and the copy in TCRdb shows in-frame clones only, minus some. This table has about 67,000 clones, around 82% appearing once. Here the sequenced sample was peripheral blood, taken 28 days after the second AZD1222 dose. These receptors were taken from an adult who received the AZD1222 COVID-19 vaccine. The CDR3 runs from the conserved cysteine through the conserved F or W. D genes are given only for firm matches. Expanded clones are given a class, and other clones once, few, many or no size at all.

j_call d_call v_call clone_size cdr3_aa cdr3_nt
TRBJ2-7 TRBD2 TRBV4-2 once CASSLERGGSEQYF TGTGCCAGCAGCCTGGAGCGGGGGGGTAGTGAGCAGTACTTC
TRBJ2-7 . TRBV28 . CASGTAEQYF TGTGCCAGTGGGACGGCCGAGCAGTACTTC
TRBJ1-1 . TRBV30 . CAWTRTANTEAFF TGTGCCTGGACTAGGACGGCTAACACTGAAGCTTTCTTT
TRBJ1-3 . TRBV6-5 . CASSRARDSGNTIYF TGTGCCAGCAGTAGGGCCAGGGACTCTGGAAACACCATATATTTT
TRBJ2-7 TRBD1 TRBV7-9 . CASSLTGVEQYF TGTGCCAGCAGCTTAACAGGGGTCGAGCAGTACTTC
TRBJ1-2 TRBD1 TRBV2 . CASKPGQGAHYGYTF TGTGCCAGCAAACCCGGACAGGGGGCGCACTATGGCTACACCTTC
TRBJ1-2 TRBD1 TRBV5-1 . CASSPGQGEVIRGYTF TGCGCCAGCAGCCCGGGACAGGGCGAGGTAATTAGAGGCTACACCTTC
TRBJ2-6 . TRBV11-2 . CASSPAGRSGANVLTF TGTGCCAGCAGCCCGGCAGGGCGCTCTGGGGCCAACGTCCTGACTTTC
TRBJ2-3 TRBD2 TRBV30 . CAWASGLLDTQYF TGTGCCTGGGCTAGCGGCCTTTTGGATACGCAGTATTTT
TRBJ1-2 TRBD1 TRBV7-9 . CASSLTGQGTYGYTF TGTGCCAGCAGCTTAACCGGACAGGGGACCTATGGCTACACCTTC
TRBJ1-5 . TRBV24-1 . CATSSGGRENQPQHF TGTGCCACCAGCTCTGGTGGCAGAGAGAATCAGCCCCAGCATTTT
TRBJ2-5 . TRBV11-3 . CASSLEGPGLKETQYF TGTGCCAGCAGCTTAGAGGGCCCTGGACTGAAAGAGACCCAGTACTTC
TRBJ1-6 TRBD1 TRBV30 . CAKGTGGSYNSPLHF TGTGCCAAAGGGACAGGAGGCTCCTATAATTCACCCCTCCACTTT
TRBJ1-5 . TRBV7-8 . CASSLLGPGANQPQHF TGTGCCAGCAGCTTACTTGGGCCAGGGGCCAATCAGCCCCAGCATTTT
TRBJ2-7 . TRBV29-1 . CSVEGLGTRVQYF TGCAGCGTTGAAGGTTTAGGGACACGGGTGCAGTACTTC
TRBJ1-2 . TRBV5-4 . CASSLLGDYGYTF TGTGCCAGCAGCTTGTTGGGGGATTATGGCTACACCTTC